This TCR beta chain was identified in a study of blood T cells in healthy people across ages. Background on the study: There was about one barcoded beta molecule captured by template switching per two T cells. Study outcomes and limitations: Considered underestimates were the diversity estimates obtained from one million T cells.

The CDR3 is made up of 16 amino acids. Germline assignment: CDR1 SEHNR and CDR2 FQNEAQ (reference sequence). J gave up 3 bases and V 4 bases, and 9 bases lay outside the gene matches. Concerning this clonotype: Antigen specificity is unknown.

Primed by a sample-barcoded 5' primer and a J-beta primer mix, a second PCR proceeded for 7 to 11 cycles. Each cDNA molecule carried a tag from a template-switch adaptor that contained 12 random nucleotides. TCRdb recomputed calls from the 5' RACE reads with MiXCR, one row per CDR3 protein. The sample includes roughly 800,000 distinct CDR3 sequences, 35% to 40% of them seen just once. The specimen was blood. This sequence joins TRBV7-9 and TRBJ2-7, with TRBD1 identical over 10 bases. This receptor was obtained from a man younger than 30 in good health. For the CDR3, the DNA is TGTGCCAGCAGCTCCCCCTTAGACAGGGGGCACTACGAGCAGTACTTC. Residues: CASSSPLDRGHYEQYF.